The 26 T cell receptor beta chains listed next were all sequenced from one sample in a study of T-cell memory formation after mild COVID-19 (dated by TCRdb to about 2021). Library preparation was by 5' RACE. Sequencing was performed on an Illumina NovaSeq 6000. The public sequencing data were trimmed at Q25 with fastp and processed into clonotypes with MiXCR by TCRdb, which kept only in-frame beta chains. CDR3 protein duplicates are merged, each entry listing the most common genes and DNA. The sample table records fewer than 95,000 distinct CDR3 sequences; over 13% of these occur just once. The top ten hold approximately 40% of the sample. Source material: PBMCs or a T cell subset sorted from them (not recorded which). The receptors shown here come from a man younger than 35 who had mild COVID-19 (a few samples of this study predate the infection). The sample titles of this study are shuffled in the database, so cell type and time point are left out; the donor was told from shared clones.

V and J are TRBV6-2 or TRBV6-3 and TRBJ2-1; 10 bases are a match to TRBD2. With V trimmed by 4 bases and J by 0 bases, 6 bases remained unmatched. Germline V CDR1 and CDR2: MNHEY, SVGEGT. The CDR3 length is 17 residues. The CDR3 loop is CASSWLAGALSYNEQFF. CDR3 in DNA: TGTGCCAGCAGTTGGCTAGCGGGGGCTCTCTCCTACAATGAGCAGTTCTTC.

J is TRBJ1-3 and V is TRBV7-6; 9 bases align to TRBD1. CDR1 SGHVS and CDR2 FNYEAQ come from the germline V gene. V was clipped by 5 bases and J by 5 bases; unmatched bases: 7. This CDR3 spans 15 amino acids. As DNA, the CDR3 is TGTGCCAGCAGCCCAACCGGGACAGGGAGAAACACCATATATTTT. This gives the protein CASSPTGTGRNTIYF.

This chain joins TRBV20-1 and TRBJ1-5, with no clear D. This CDR3 has 16 amino acids. Germline assignment: CDR1 DFQATT and CDR2 SNEGSKA (reference sequence). V was clipped by 2 bases and J by 6 bases, with 20 bases between them. Here the CDR3 DNA reads TGCAGTGCTAGACTCCCTGGAGGACCTCGGGGTCAGCCCCAGCATTTT. Its protein is CSARLPGGPRGQPQHF.

This clonotype was detected only a few times. The genes are TRBV29-1 and TRBJ2-1, with D tentatively TRBD2 (6 bases). This CDR3 has 12 amino acids. V was pared by 6 bases and J by 6 bases, with 12 bases between. The V gene's germline CDR1 is SQVTM and CDR2 ANQGSEA. This CDR3 is CSVQSGVNEQFF. The CDR3 bases are TGCAGCGTACAATCGGGAGTCAATGAGCAGTTCTTC.

The chain carries TRBV4-1 and TRBJ1-2, with no clear D. Per germline, CDR1 MGHRA and CDR2 YSYEKL. CDR3 length: 14 residues. The ends were cut back, 3 bases at V and 8 bases at J, with 16 bases in the middle. DNA of the CDR3: TGCGCCAGCAGCCAGGGCAGCTACGAGGGAGGCTACACCTTC. It yields the protein CASSQGSYEGGYTF.

V gene TRBV6-2 or TRBV6-3 combines with J gene TRBJ2-7; D ambiguous. Germline CDR1 is MNHEY and CDR2 is SVGEGT. CDR3 length: 14 residues. V was cut by 5 bases and J by 3 bases, with 14 bases left in between. CDR3 sequence: CASSHGYRFYEQYV. The CDR3 DNA is TGTGCCAGCAGTCACGGGTACAGATTCTACGAGCAGTACGTC.

This clonotype has only one observation. The rearrangement joins TRBV20-1 to TRBJ2-1, with D possibly matching TRBD1 (6 bases). Per germline, CDR1 DFQATT and CDR2 SNEGSKA (reference sequence). This CDR3 region has 11 residues. V was trimmed by 7 bases and J by 10 bases, leaving 14 bases between them. The CDR3 spells CSVTQGNEQFF. For the CDR3, the DNA is TGCAGTGTTACTCAGGGGAACGAGCAGTTCTTC.

This clonotype was counted a few times. CDR3 amino acids: CASSLMSYEQYF. The CDR3 nucleotides read TGTGCCAGCAGTTTAATGAGCTACGAGCAGTACTTC. The chain recombines TRBV12-3 or TRBV12-4 with TRBJ2-7; D is ambiguous. The CDR3 totals 12 residues. V lost 2 bases and J 3 bases, leaving 5 bases between the germline ends.

This clonotype was counted ten times or more. The J gene is TRBJ2-5, the V gene TRBV4-1; 9 nucleotides agree with TRBD1. CDR3 size: 15 residues. J gave up 5 bases and V 4 bases, and 8 bases lay outside the gene matches. Germline CDR1 is MGHRA and CDR2 is YSYEKL. The CDR3 bases are TGCGCCAGCAGCCCTCGGGACAGGGCGGTGGAGACCCAGTACTTC. Encoded protein: CASSPRDRAVETQYF.

This clonotype was picked up a small number of times. The chain carries TRBV15 and TRBJ1-1; 7 nucleotides agree with TRBD1. The ends lost 5 bases at V and 1 base at J; junction bases unmatched: 10. The CDR3 is made up of 16 amino acids. Looked up from germline, CDR1 is LNHNV and CDR2 is YYDKDF (reference sequence). CDR3 nucleotides: TGTGCCACCAGCGCCCGCAGTCGGGACAGGAACACTGAAGCTTTCTTT. Protein product: CATSARSRDRNTEAFF.

This clonotype was recorded a few times. J is TRBJ2-7 and V is TRBV20-1, with 8 bases matching TRBD2. The V gene end was trimmed by 3 bases and the J gene end by 5 bases; junction bases not matched to a gene: 9. The germline gives CDR1 DFQATT, CDR2 SNEGSKA (reference sequence). This CDR3 region has 14 residues. CDR3 sequence: CSASSGRGGNEQYF. CDR3 DNA sequence: TGCAGTGCTAGTTCCGGACGGGGGGGGAACGAGCAGTACTTC.

This clonotype has ten or more counts. CDR3 sequence: CASSVVGGPIDNYGYTF. DNA of the CDR3: TGTGCCAGCAGCGTGGTTGGGGGACCGATCGATAACTATGGCTACACCTTC. The rearrangement joins TRBV7-9 to TRBJ1-2; perhaps TRBD1 as D (5 bases). There are 17 residues in the CDR3. V was shortened by 5 bases and J by 1 base, with 20 bases between the two germline ends. Germline V CDR1 and CDR2: SEHNR, FQNEAQ (reference sequence).

This sequence joins TRBV5-1 and TRBJ1-1; 9 bases align to TRBD1. The germline gives CDR1 SGHRS, CDR2 YFSETQ. This CDR3 comprises 14 residues. The ends lost 4 bases at V and 6 bases at J; junction bases unmatched: 7. The CDR3 sequence: CASSPDRGVAEAFF. The DNA of the CDR3 is TGCGCCAGCAGCCCGGACAGGGGAGTCGCTGAAGCTTTCTTT.

The chain uses TRBV5-1 and TRBJ2-7; D not certain. This CDR3 is 14 amino acids long. From germline, CDR1 is SGHRS and CDR2 YFSETQ. V shed 3 bases and J shed 5 bases, with 15 bases lying between them. The CDR3: CASSWNIIGDEQYF. The CDR3, as DNA: TGCGCCAGCAGCTGGAACATCATAGGCGACGAGCAGTACTTC. Filled out from reference TRBV5-1 and TRBJ2-7, the complete variable domain reads KAGVTQTPRYLIKTRGQQVTLSCSPISGHRSVSWYQQTPGQGLQFLFEYFSETQRNKGNFPGRFSGRQFSNSRSEMNVSTLELGDSALYLCASSWNIIGDEQYFGPGTRLTVT.

V is TRBV7-9 and J is TRBJ2-1; weak D call: TRBD2 (6 bases). The CDR3 consists of 13 residues. The germline gives CDR1 SEHNR, CDR2 FQNEAQ (reference sequence). The ends were cut back, 6 bases at V and 6 bases at J, with 12 bases in the middle. The CDR3 is CASSPYGGNEQFF. CDR3 bases: TGTGCCAGCAGTCCTTACGGGGGCAATGAGCAGTTCTTC.

This clonotype was observed a handful of times. The rearrangement uses TRBV7-9 and TRBJ1-5; possibly TRBD1 for D (5 bases). This CDR3 comprises 14 residues. Per germline, CDR1 SEHNR and CDR2 FQNEAQ (reference sequence). V lost 5 bases to trimming and J lost 6 bases, with 14 bases between them. In DNA, the CDR3 is TGTGCCAGCAGCCCCTGGCAGGGAGGTCAGCCCCAGCATTTT. This gives the protein CASSPWQGGQPQHF. Using reference TRBV7-9 and TRBJ1-5 for the parts outside the CDR3, the full variable domain is DTGVSQNPRHKITKRGQNVTFRCDPISEHNRLYWYRQTLGQGPEFLTYFQNEAQLEKSRLLSDRFSAERPKGSFSTLEIQRTEQGDSAMYLCASSPWQGGQPQHFGDGTRLSIL.

This clonotype was counted only a few times. The gene calls are TRBV7-6 and TRBJ2-1, with TRBD2 matching 10 bases. Germline V CDR1 and CDR2: SGHVS, FNYEAQ. V shed 3 bases and J 3 bases; nucleotides not matched to a gene: 2. This CDR3 has 15 residues. CDR3 nucleotides: TGTGCCAGCAGCTTGGTAGCGGGGGGCTACAATGAGCAGTTCTTC. It encodes CASSLVAGGYNEQFF.

This clonotype was counted many times. This chain connects TRBV7-6 to TRBJ1-1; unclear D gene. The CDR3 loop spans 12 amino acids. Deletions cut 5 bases from V and 0 bases from J, with 4 bases between. Germline loops: CDR1 SGHVS, CDR2 FNYEAQ. The CDR3 nucleotides read TGTGCCAGCAGCCCCATGAACACTGAAGCTTTCTTT. Residues: CASSPMNTEAFF.

This clonotype has a count of ten or more. The chain combines TRBV9 with TRBJ2-3, with no clear D. Trimming pared 3 bases from V and 2 bases from J, leaving 13 bases between. The CDR3 runs to 15 residues. The germline V gene has CDR1 SGDLS and CDR2 YYNGEE. The CDR3 DNA reads TGTGCCAGCAGCGCTGGACCCGCCCCCACAGATACGCAGTATTTT. Amino acid sequence: CASSAGPAPTDTQYF.

The V call is TRBV13, the J call TRBJ2-7; D may be TRBD2 (5 bases). Germline lookup yields CDR1 PRHDT and CDR2 FYEKMQ (reference sequence). The germline V and J ends were trimmed by 4 bases and 6 bases, with 10 bases remaining between them. This CDR3 comprises 12 residues. CDR3 sequence (DNA): TGTGCCAGCAGCTGGAAGGGAGCCGAGCAGTACGTC. Amino acids: CASSWKGAEQYV.

The gene calls are TRBV10-3 and TRBJ2-1; TRBD2 matches at 8 bases. The trim removed 3 bases at V and 9 bases at J, leaving 16 bases unmatched. Germline loops: CDR1 ENHRY, CDR2 SYGVKD. The CDR3 consists of 17 residues. CDR3 sequence: CAISDGLAGPGWSEQFF. DNA for the CDR3: TGTGCCATCAGTGATGGGTTAGCGGGGCCCGGATGGAGTGAGCAGTTCTTC.

There are a few counts of this clonotype. V and J are TRBV28 and TRBJ2-3, with 8 bases identical to TRBD2. Germline CDR1 is MDHEN and CDR2 is SYDVKM. J lost 0 bases, V lost 6 bases, and 11 bases had no gene match. The length of the CDR3 is 17 residues. Written as DNA, the CDR3 is TGTGCCAGCAGCCCTAGGGGCGGGGGGCCTAGCACAGATACGCAGTATTTT. Translation gives CASSPRGGGPSTDTQYF.

There are many counts of this clonotype. The chain has TRBV5-1 and TRBJ2-1, with D maybe TRBD1 (5 bases). V lost 3 bases, J lost 9 bases, and 19 bases lay in between. Germline lookup yields CDR1 SGHRS and CDR2 YFSETQ. CDR3 length equals 15 residues. The CDR3: CASSSPQENRIEQFF. The CDR3 nucleotides read TGCGCCAGCAGCTCGCCACAGGAGAATCGTATTGAGCAGTTCTTC.

This clonotype showed up just a few times. The chain joins TRBV7-9 to TRBJ1-2; tentatively, D is TRBD1 (6 bases). V gave up 6 bases and J gave up 5 bases, with 16 bases separating them. The germline V gene encodes CDR1 SEHNR and CDR2 FQNEAQ (reference sequence). The CDR3 runs to 14 residues. The CDR3 DNA reads as TGTGCCAGCAGTTCCCCGACAGGCGGATATGGCTACACCTTC. This encodes CASSSPTGGYGYTF.

This clonotype came up a few times. The V call is TRBV4-3, the J call TRBJ1-4, with TRBD1 identical over 9 bases. Germline trimming cut 0 bases from V and 8 bases from J; bases unmatched to any gene: 1. The CDR3 length is 14 residues. Germline values: CDR1 LGHNA, CDR2 YSLEER. CDR3 bases: TGCGCCAGCAGCCAAGATGGGACAGGGGAAAAACTGTTTTTT. It specifies CASSQDGTGEKLFF.

This chain connects TRBV11-2 to TRBJ2-1; the D is unclear. The CDR3 spans 15 residues. V was clipped by 1 base and J by 0 bases, with 7 bases between them. Germline-derived CDR1 and CDR2 are SGHAT and FQNNGV. The CDR3 bases are TGTGCCAGCAGCTTAGGAGCTAGCTCCTACAATGAGCAGTTCTTC. Translated: CASSLGASSYNEQFF.